This TCR delta chain originates from a study of gamma-delta T cells after stem cell transplantation. TCRdb ran CATT on the RT-PCR reads. The sample lists 2,500 to 3,500 delta-chain clones; around 5% were seen once. With V trimmed by 3 bases and J by 0 bases, 11 bases remained unmatched. Germline CDR1 is GEAIGNYY and CDR2 is EKD. The CDR3 extends over 17 amino acids. About this clone itself: Since a far larger clone is one base different, this is likely a read error. Additional DNA sequences in this sample encode the identical CDR3.

The chain joins TRDV2 to TRDJ1; 8 bases are a match to TRDD3. This receptor was identified in a human donor. It is not recorded whose cells these are; they may come from a transplant donor. Sequenced input: gamma-delta T cells. DNA for the CDR3: TGTGCCTGTGACGGGCTGGGGGACCTTCTTAACACCGATAAACTCATCTTT. The encoded protein is CACDGLGDLLNTDKLIF.